The present T cell receptor beta chain was sequenced within a study of CXCR3-negative and CXCR3-positive naive CD8 T cells. The TRB libraries of cDNA were built by UMI-labeled 5' RACE. TCRdb reprocessed the 5' RACE reads and reports one entry per CDR3 protein, with no DNA. This table holds about 130,000 distinct CDR3 sequences. Germline V gives CDR1 MNHEY, CDR2 SVGAGI. The CDR3 runs 14 residues. On this clonotype: Its antigen is unknown.

Regarding the study as a whole: The study found more hydrophobic TRB CDR3s in CXCR3-positive naive cells than in CXCR3-negative naive cells.

Sequences were obtained from naive CXCR3- CD8+ T cells from blood. Subset meaning: CD45RO-CCR7+CD27+CD95- naive CD8+ T cells lacking CXCR3 (TNR3-). The receptor comes from a human donor in good health. Some clones in this sample may be carry-over from other donors' samples. This chain links TRBV6-5 with TRBJ1-1; with no DNA, the TCRdb D assignment of TRBD1 cannot be verified. The CDR3 is CASSYSDSSPEAFF.